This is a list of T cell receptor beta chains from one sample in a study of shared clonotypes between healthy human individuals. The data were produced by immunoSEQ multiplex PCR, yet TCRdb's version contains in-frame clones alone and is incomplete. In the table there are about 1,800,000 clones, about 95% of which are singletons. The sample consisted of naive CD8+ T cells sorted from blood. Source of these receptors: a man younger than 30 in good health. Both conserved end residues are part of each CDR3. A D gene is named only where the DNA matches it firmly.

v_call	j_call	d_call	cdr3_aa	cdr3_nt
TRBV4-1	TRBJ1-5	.	CASSHRLGSSNQPQHF	TGCGCCAGCAGCCATCGACTGGGTAGTAGCAATCAGCCCCAGCATTTT
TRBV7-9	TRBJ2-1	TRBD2	CASRLAEAGEQFF	TGTGCCAGCAGACTAGCGGAGGCAGGTGAGCAGTTCTTC
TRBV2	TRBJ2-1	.	CASTTRVADEQFF	TGTGCCAGCACCACGAGGGTAGCCGATGAGCAGTTCTTC
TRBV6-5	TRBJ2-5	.	CASSPEIAEETQYF	TGTGCCAGCAGCCCTGAGATAGCGGAAGAGACCCAGTACTTC
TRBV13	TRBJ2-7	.	CASSSGGAYEQYF	TGTGCCAGCAGCTCCGGAGGGGCTTACGAGCAGTACTTC
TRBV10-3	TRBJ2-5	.	CAISEEASRETQYF	TGTGCCATCAGTGAGGAAGCTAGCCGGGAGACCCAGTACTTC
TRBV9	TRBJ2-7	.	CASSVAGGASYEQYF	TGTGCCAGCAGCGTAGCTGGGGGGGCATCCTACGAGCAGTACTTC
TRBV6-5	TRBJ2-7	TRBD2	CASRPGTSRYEQYF	TGTGCCAGCAGACCCGGGACTAGCCGCTACGAGCAGTACTTC
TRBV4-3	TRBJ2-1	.	CASSQAGGQGTYNEQFF	TGCGCCAGCAGCCAAGCCGGAGGGCAGGGTACCTACAATGAGCAGTTCTTC
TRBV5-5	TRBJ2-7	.	CASRRGYEQYF	TGTGCCAGCAGACGCGGCTACGAGCAGTACTTC